One sample yielded the 25 T cell receptor beta chains listed below, sequenced in a study of blood T cell repertoires in COVID-19. The table came from immunoSEQ multiplex PCR; TCRdb's copy has only in-frame clones and leaves some out. The sample holds 150,000 to 200,000 clones, under 85% seen once. The sample consisted of peripheral blood. The source of these receptors is a woman aged 80 or over with acute or convalescent COVID-19.

This chain uses TRBV7-9 with TRBJ1-2; D may be TRBD1 (5 bases). Trimming left V 2 bases short and J 8 bases short, with 9 bases between. In germline, CDR1 is SEHNR, CDR2 FQNEAQ (reference sequence). This CDR3 region has 12 residues. The CDR3 DNA follows: TGTGCCAGCAGCTTATCAGGGATCGGCTACACCTTC. Encoded protein: CASSLSGIGYTF.

This clone has only one observation. The chain recombines TRBV11-2 with TRBJ2-3; 14 nucleotides line up with TRBD2. This CDR3 is 16 amino acids long. Germline-derived CDR1 and CDR2 are SGHAT and FQNNGV. J lost 5 bases, V lost 1 base, and 2 bases had no gene match. CDR3 nucleotides: TGTGCCAGCAGCTTAGGACTAGCGGGGGGGCTAGATACGCAGTATTTT. It encodes CASSLGLAGGLDTQYF.

The rearrangement joins TRBV6-8 to TRBJ1-4; TRBD1 agrees at 7 bases. This CDR3 has 16 residues. The V gene's germline CDR1 is MNHGY and CDR2 SAAAGT. The V segment lost 2 bases and the J segment 11 bases; nucleotides outside the gene matches: 14. CDR3 nucleotides: TGTGCCAGCAGTTACACCGAGGGACAGTCGTTTGGGAAACTGTTTTTT. Translated: CASSYTEGQSFGKLFF.

The chain links TRBV5-1 to TRBJ2-5, with TRBD1 as a possible D gene (6 bases). V lost 5 bases and J 1 base, leaving 9 bases between the germline ends. The germline CDR1 and CDR2 sequences are SGHRS and YFSETQ. CDR3 length: 13 amino acids. The CDR3 nucleotides are TGCGCCAGCAGGACAGGAAGCCAAGAGACCCAGTACTTC. It yields the protein CASRTGSQETQYF. The variable domain in full, completed from reference TRBV5-1 and TRBJ2-5, reads KAGVTQTPRYLIKTRGQQVTLSCSPISGHRSVSWYQQTPGQGLQFLFEYFSETQRNKGNFPGRFSGRQFSNSRSEMNVSTLELGDSALYLCASRTGSQETQYFGPGTRLLVL.

This rearrangement joins TRBV9 to TRBJ2-1, with TRBD2 matching 11 bases. CDR1 SGDLS and CDR2 YYNGEE come from the germline V gene. V shed 5 bases, J shed 4 bases, and the junction held 8 bases outside the gene matches. The length of the CDR3 is 16 residues. The CDR3 loop is CASSLDWTSGYNEQFF. For the CDR3, the DNA is TGTGCCAGCAGTCTCGATTGGACTAGCGGGTACAATGAGCAGTTCTTC.

V is TRBV5-1 and J is TRBJ2-2; 8 bases are a match to TRBD2. Germline V gene sequence: CDR1 SGHRS, CDR2 YFSETQ. The CDR3 has 15 amino acids. Trimming removed 3 bases from V and 4 bases from J; junction bases left unmatched: 5. Here the CDR3 reads CASSYLAGGTGELFF. The CDR3 coding sequence is TGCGCCAGCAGCTACCTGGCGGGAGGCACCGGGGAGCTGTTTTTT. Complete variable domain (other parts from reference TRBV5-1 and TRBJ2-2): KAGVTQTPRYLIKTRGQQVTLSCSPISGHRSVSWYQQTPGQGLQFLFEYFSETQRNKGNFPGRFSGRQFSNSRSEMNVSTLELGDSALYLCASSYLAGGTGELFFGEGSRLTVL.

Points on this clone: Other DNA sequences from this sample encode an identical CDR3 as well. This chain connects TRBV5-6 to TRBJ2-3; TRBD2 is a possible D gene (5 bases). The V gene lost 0 bases and the J gene lost 3 bases, with 8 bases spanning the gap. This CDR3 region has 14 residues. Germline CDR1 and CDR2: SGHDT and YYEEEE. CDR3 sequence reads: CASSLGRGTDTQYF. Here the CDR3 DNA reads TGTGCCAGCAGCTTGGGCCGAGGGACAGATACGCAGTATTTT.

This rearrangement joins TRBV6-5 to TRBJ1-1; 7 positions agree with TRBD1. The CDR3 extends over 13 amino acids. CDR1 and CDR2 from the germline V gene are MNHEY and SVGAGI. J gave up 4 bases and V 6 bases, and 5 bases lay outside the gene matches. Here the CDR3 DNA reads TGTGCCAGCAGACCGGGACAGCTCACTGAAGCTTTCTTT. Translated: CASRPGQLTEAFF.

The chain is built from TRBV19 and TRBJ1-4; possibly TRBD1 for D (5 bases). Looked up from germline, CDR1 is LNHDA and CDR2 is SQIVND (reference sequence). Trimming took 3 bases from V and 2 from J, leaving 10 bases between them. The CDR3 is 15 residues long. The CDR3 loop reads CASSITGYTNEKLFF. DNA for the CDR3: TGTGCCAGTAGTATCACAGGATATACTAATGAAAAACTGTTTTTT.

V usage is TRBV5-4 and J usage is TRBJ1-4, with 8 bases lining up with TRBD1. Germline-derived CDR1 and CDR2 are SGHNT and YYREEE (reference sequence). The CDR3 has 16 amino acids. The junction had 7 bases not matched to a gene; V was cut back by 0 bases and J by 6 bases. DNA of the CDR3: TGTGCCAGCAGCTTGGGCCAGGCAGGGGGCTATGAAAAACTGTTTTTT. Residues: CASSLGQAGGYEKLFF.

This clone was counted a single time. The rearrangement links TRBV7-3 to TRBJ1-2, with 11 bases aligning to TRBD1. Germline trimming cut 5 bases from V and 8 bases from J; bases unmatched to any gene: 10. The CDR3 is made up of 15 amino acids. Germline assignment: CDR1 SGHTA and CDR2 FQGTGA. The CDR3 loop is CASSPTGTGGWGYTF. Here the CDR3 DNA reads TGTGCCAGCAGCCCAACAGGGACAGGGGGTTGGGGCTACACCTTC.

V usage is TRBV18 and J usage is TRBJ2-5; 12 bases line up with TRBD2. The CDR3 is 16 residues long. Germline CDR1 is KGHSH and CDR2 is LQKENI. Trimming removed 2 bases from V and 2 bases from J; junction bases left unmatched: 3. The CDR3: CASSPVTSGGQETQYF. In nucleotides, the CDR3 is TGTGCCAGCTCACCAGTGACTAGCGGGGGACAAGAGACCCAGTACTTC. Combining the CDR3 with reference TRBV18 and TRBJ2-5 gives the whole variable domain NAGVMQNPRHLVRRRGQEARLRCSPMKGHSHVYWYRQLPEEGLKFMVYLQKENIIDESGMPKERFSAEFPKEGPSILRIQQVVRGDSAAYFCASSPVTSGGQETQYFGPGTRLLVL.

The CDR3 DNA is TGTGCCTGGAAAGGGACAGGGAATCAGCCCCAGCATTTT. Its translation: CAWKGTGNQPQHF. This chain links TRBV30 with TRBJ1-5; 9 positions agree with TRBD1. CDR1 is GTSNPN and CDR2 is SVGIG in the germline V gene (reference sequence). After removal of 4 bases from V and 4 bases from J, the junction contained 2 bases not matched to a gene. The CDR3 has 13 amino acids.

This sequence joins TRBV12-5 and TRBJ1-3; D gene unclear. CDR1 LGHNT and CDR2 FRNRAP come from the germline V gene. The CDR3 consists of 14 residues. Trimming removed 2 bases from V and 1 base from J, with 6 bases in between. This CDR3 is CASGLSLSGNTIYF. As DNA, the CDR3 is TGTGCTAGTGGTTTGAGCTTGTCTGGAAACACCATATATTTT.

The rearrangement links TRBV6-5 to TRBJ1-2, with D tentatively TRBD1 (5 bases). V lost 2 bases and J 7 bases, leaving 14 bases between the germline ends. Germline CDR1 and CDR2: MNHEY and SVGAGI. The CDR3 length is 14 residues. The CDR3 loop is CASSYNQGFGGYTF. The CDR3 DNA is TGTGCCAGCAGTTACAACCAGGGTTTCGGTGGCTACACCTTC.

The chain combines TRBV5-4 with TRBJ2-1; TRBD2 aligns across 8 bases. After removal of 6 bases from V and 6 bases from J, the junction contained 14 bases not matched to a gene. The V gene's germline CDR1 is SGHNT and CDR2 YYREEE (reference sequence). CDR3 length: 16 residues. The DNA for the CDR3 is TGTGCCAGCACGACCGCGGGACTAGAGGCGGTCAATGAGCAGTTCTTC. Protein sequence: CASTTAGLEAVNEQFF. The whole variable domain, remainder taken from reference TRBV5-4 and TRBJ2-1, is ETGVTQSPTHLIKTRGQQVTLRCSSQSGHNTVSWYQQALGQGPQFIFQYYREEENGRGNFPPRFSGLQFPNYSSELNVNALELDDSALYLCASTTAGLEAVNEQFFGPGTRLTVL.

The genes are TRBV18 and TRBJ2-5, with 8 bases that match TRBD1. With V trimmed by 4 bases and J by 5 bases, 6 bases remained unmatched. The germline gives CDR1 KGHSH, CDR2 LQKENI. The CDR3 is 14 residues long. The CDR3: CASSRARGQETQYF. CDR3 DNA sequence: TGTGCCAGCTCACGCGCCAGGGGGCAGGAGACCCAGTACTTC.

This clone was detected a few times. This chain joins TRBV7-2 and TRBJ2-7; 10 bases line up with TRBD2. The V gene end was trimmed by 2 bases and the J gene end by 3 bases; junction bases not matched to a gene: 7. The CDR3 loop spans 16 amino acids. Germline V gene data show CDR1 as SGHTA and CDR2 as FQGNSA. This CDR3 is CASSLLAGAPSYEQYF. CDR3 nucleotide sequence: TGTGCCAGCAGCTTACTAGCGGGAGCACCGAGCTACGAGCAGTACTTC. Complete variable domain (other parts from reference TRBV7-2 and TRBJ2-7): GAGVSQSPSNKVTEKGKDVELRCDPISGHTALYWYRQSLGQGLEFLIYFQGNSAPDKSGLPSDRFSAERTGGSVSTLTIQRTQQEDSAVYLCASSLLAGAPSYEQYFGPGTRLTVT.

This rearrangement joins TRBV24-1 to TRBJ1-1, with D hard to call. Germline V lookup: CDR1 KGHDR, CDR2 SFDVKD. The CDR3 totals 14 residues. V was clipped by 9 bases and J by 3 bases, with 16 bases between them. The CDR3 sequence: CATRERGEDTEAFF. The CDR3 DNA reads TGTGCCACCCGCGAGCGGGGAGAGGACACTGAAGCTTTCTTT.

The chain recombines TRBV20-1 with TRBJ1-1; D is ambiguous. V shed 2 bases and J shed 7 bases, with 8 bases lying between them. From germline, CDR1 is DFQATT and CDR2 SNEGSKA (reference sequence). The CDR3 covers 11 residues. The CDR3 loop reads CSARLRGEAFF. DNA for the CDR3: TGCAGTGCTAGACTCAGAGGTGAAGCTTTCTTT.

The V and J genes are TRBV6-5 and TRBJ2-2; D is perhaps TRBD1 (6 bases). Germline CDR1 MNHEY, CDR2 SVGAGI. Trimming took off 2 bases at V and 3 bases at J, with 13 bases between the two ends. This CDR3 is built from 16 residues. CDR3 in amino acids: CASSYPWGRDTGELFF. The CDR3 DNA reads TGTGCCAGCAGTTACCCCTGGGGGCGCGACACCGGGGAGCTGTTTTTT.

V and J are TRBV5-1 and TRBJ1-4; no definite D call. In germline, CDR1 is SGHRS, CDR2 YFSETQ. This CDR3 contains 14 residues. Trimming took 1 base from V and 0 from J, leaving 4 bases between them. The CDR3 sequence: CASSLRATNEKLFF. For the CDR3, the DNA is TGCGCCAGCAGCTTGAGAGCAACTAATGAAAAACTGTTTTTT.

V is TRBV7-2 and J is TRBJ1-3, with TRBD1 as a possible D gene (6 bases). Trimming removed 1 base at V and 4 bases at J, with 8 bases between. This CDR3 is built from 14 residues. CDR1 and CDR2 (germline): SGHTA, FQGNSA. CDR3 loop: CASSLDREGNTIYF. CDR3 coding DNA: TGTGCCAGCAGCTTAGACAGGGAGGGAAACACCATATATTTT. Complete variable domain (other parts from reference TRBV7-2 and TRBJ1-3): GAGVSQSPSNKVTEKGKDVELRCDPISGHTALYWYRQSLGQGLEFLIYFQGNSAPDKSGLPSDRFSAERTGGSVSTLTIQRTQQEDSAVYLCASSLDREGNTIYFGEGSWLTVV.

The chain uses TRBV27 and TRBJ2-1; the D gene is possibly TRBD2 (5 bases). Germline V gives CDR1 MNHEY, CDR2 SMNVEV (reference sequence). The CDR3 is 14 residues long. The V and J ends lost 5 bases and 9 bases respectively, with 17 bases between them. The CDR3 loop is CASSPRLGAAEQFF. The CDR3 DNA sequence: TGTGCCAGCAGTCCCCGACTGGGAGCGGCTGAGCAGTTCTTC.

Only one count was recorded for this clone. The rearrangement uses TRBV27 and TRBJ1-1, with no clear D. Deletions cut 3 bases from V and 4 bases from J, with 9 bases between. The CDR3 sequence is 13 residues long. Germline CDR1 is MNHEY and CDR2 is SMNVEV (reference sequence). The CDR3 region is CASSLSGGTEAFF. The CDR3 DNA is TGTGCCAGCAGTTTGTCGGGAGGCACTGAAGCTTTCTTT.